This TCR beta chain was profiled in a study of T cell changes during pregnancy in multiple sclerosis. Sequencing was performed with immunoSEQ multiplex PCR; in TCRdb, only in-frame clones are kept and a portion is missing. The data contain 45,000 to 65,000 clones, over 90% of them singletons. V gave up 2 bases and J gave up 4 bases, with 9 bases separating them. From germline, CDR1 is SGHDT and CDR2 YYEEEE. The CDR3 spans 13 residues. The TCR was taken from a female donor with multiple sclerosis, enrolled in a pregnancy study. The sequencing used CD4+ T cells from peripheral blood mononuclear cells, collected in the third trimester of pregnancy. This chain links TRBV5-6 with TRBJ1-1; D uncertain. CDR3 sequence (DNA): TGTGCCAGCAGCTTCCGGGGTGGCACTGAAGCTTTCTTT. Protein product: CASSFRGGTEAFF.